This T cell receptor (beta chain) was identified during a study of cytomegalovirus exposure and HLA in healthy donors. Use of 60 Vbeta and 13 Jbeta primers characterized the PCR. Profiling relied on immunoSEQ multiplex PCR, and the TCRdb table lists in-frame clones only, not all of them. This sample has about 170,000 clones; approximately 81% occur once, and the top ten carry approximately 1.5%. This clone has a single count. V was pared by 6 bases and J by 4 bases, with 16 bases between. The V gene's germline CDR1 is SNHLY and CDR2 FYNNEI. The CDR3 totals 15 residues. The receptor was derived from a male donor in good health and CMV-seronegative. The sequenced sample was PBMCs. The chain employs TRBV2 and TRBJ1-5, with D perhaps TRBD1 (6 bases). Here the CDR3 reads CASSPETGENQPQHF. DNA for the CDR3: TGTGCCAGCAGCCCCGAGACAGGAGAGAATCAGCCCCAGCATTTT.